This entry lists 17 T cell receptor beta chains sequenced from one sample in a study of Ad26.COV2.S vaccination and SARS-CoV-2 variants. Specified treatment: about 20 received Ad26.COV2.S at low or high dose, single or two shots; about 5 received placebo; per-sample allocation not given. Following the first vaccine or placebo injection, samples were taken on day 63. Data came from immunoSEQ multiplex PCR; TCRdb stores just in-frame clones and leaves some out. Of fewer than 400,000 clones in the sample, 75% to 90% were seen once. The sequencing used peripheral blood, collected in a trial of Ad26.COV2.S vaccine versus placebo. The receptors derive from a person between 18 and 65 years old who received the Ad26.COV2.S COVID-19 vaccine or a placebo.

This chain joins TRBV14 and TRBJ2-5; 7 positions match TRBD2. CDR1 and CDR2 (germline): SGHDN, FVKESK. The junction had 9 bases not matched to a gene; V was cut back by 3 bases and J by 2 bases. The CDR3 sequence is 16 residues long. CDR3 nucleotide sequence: TGTGCCAGCAGCCAGGGAGGTAGCGGGCCACAAGAGACCCAGTACTTC. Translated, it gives CASSQGGSGPQETQYF.

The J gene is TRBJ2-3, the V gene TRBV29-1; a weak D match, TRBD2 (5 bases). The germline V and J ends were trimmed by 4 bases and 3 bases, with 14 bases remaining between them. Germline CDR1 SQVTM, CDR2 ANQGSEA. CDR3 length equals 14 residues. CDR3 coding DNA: TGCAGCGTTGTTTCCGGAGGCCGGACAGATACGCAGTATTTT. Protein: CSVVSGGRTDTQYF.

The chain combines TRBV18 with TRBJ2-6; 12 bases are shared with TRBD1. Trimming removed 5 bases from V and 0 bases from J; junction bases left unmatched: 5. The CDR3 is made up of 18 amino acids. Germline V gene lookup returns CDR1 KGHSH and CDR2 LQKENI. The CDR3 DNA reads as TGTGCCAGCTCAGCGGGACAGGGGGCCGGCTCTGGGGCCAACGTCCTGACTTTC. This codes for CASSAGQGAGSGANVLTF.

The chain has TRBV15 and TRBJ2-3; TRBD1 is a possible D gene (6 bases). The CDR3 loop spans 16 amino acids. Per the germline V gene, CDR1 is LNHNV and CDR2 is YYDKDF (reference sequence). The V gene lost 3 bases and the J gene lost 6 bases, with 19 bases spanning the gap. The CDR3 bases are TGTGCCACCAGCAGTGAACGGACAGCAGCCATGGATACGCAGTATTTT. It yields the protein CATSSERTAAMDTQYF.

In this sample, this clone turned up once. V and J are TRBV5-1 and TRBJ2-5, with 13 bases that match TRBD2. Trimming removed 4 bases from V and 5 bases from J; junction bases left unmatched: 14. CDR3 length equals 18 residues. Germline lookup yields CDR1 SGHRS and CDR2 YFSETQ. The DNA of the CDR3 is TGCGCCAGCAGCGCAGGAAGACTAGCGGGAGGCCTCGGGGAGACCCAGTACTTC. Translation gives CASSAGRLAGGLGETQYF.

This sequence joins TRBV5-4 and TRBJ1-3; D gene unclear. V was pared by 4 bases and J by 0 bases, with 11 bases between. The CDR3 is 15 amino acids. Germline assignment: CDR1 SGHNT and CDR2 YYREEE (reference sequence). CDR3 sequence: CASSEGLSSGNTIYF. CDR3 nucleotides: TGTGCCAGCAGCGAAGGGTTGAGCTCTGGAAACACCATATATTTT.

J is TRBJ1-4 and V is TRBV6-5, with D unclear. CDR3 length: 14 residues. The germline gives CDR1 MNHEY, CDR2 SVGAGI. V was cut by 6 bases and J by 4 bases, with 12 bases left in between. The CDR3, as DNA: TGTGCCAGCAGCAGATCCCCGGTTAATGAAAAACTGTTTTTT. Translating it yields CASSRSPVNEKLFF.

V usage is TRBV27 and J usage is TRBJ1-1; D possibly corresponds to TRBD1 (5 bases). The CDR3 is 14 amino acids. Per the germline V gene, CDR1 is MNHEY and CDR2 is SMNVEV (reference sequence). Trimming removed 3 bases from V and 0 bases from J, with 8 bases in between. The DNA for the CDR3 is TGTGCCAGCAGTTTGGGCAGGGTGAACACTGAAGCTTTCTTT. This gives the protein CASSLGRVNTEAFF.

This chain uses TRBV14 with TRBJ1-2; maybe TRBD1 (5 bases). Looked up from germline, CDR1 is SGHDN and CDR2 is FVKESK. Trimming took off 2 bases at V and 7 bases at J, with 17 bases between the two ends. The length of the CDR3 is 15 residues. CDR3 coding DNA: TGTGCCAGCAGCCAATGGGCAGGGACGAAAGGTGGCTACACCTTC. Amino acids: CASSQWAGTKGGYTF.

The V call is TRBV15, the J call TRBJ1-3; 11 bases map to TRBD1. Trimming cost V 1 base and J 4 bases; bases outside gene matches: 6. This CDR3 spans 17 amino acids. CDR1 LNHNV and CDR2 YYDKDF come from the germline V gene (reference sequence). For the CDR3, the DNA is TGTGCCACCAGCAGAGCCCTGGGACAGGGGGTAGGAAACACCATATATTTT. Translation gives CATSRALGQGVGNTIYF.

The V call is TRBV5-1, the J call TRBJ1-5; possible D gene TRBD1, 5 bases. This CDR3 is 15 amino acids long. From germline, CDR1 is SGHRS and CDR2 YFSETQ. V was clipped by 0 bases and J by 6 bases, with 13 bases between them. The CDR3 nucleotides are TGCGCCAGCAGCTTGGATTCGGGAAGGGGTCAGCCCCAGCATTTT. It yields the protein CASSLDSGRGQPQHF.

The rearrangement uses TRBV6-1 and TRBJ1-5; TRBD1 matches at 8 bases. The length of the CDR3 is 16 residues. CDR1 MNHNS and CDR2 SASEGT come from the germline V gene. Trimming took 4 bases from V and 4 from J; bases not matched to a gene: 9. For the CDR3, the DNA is TGTGCCAGCAGTGGGGGCAAGGGACAGGCTAATCAGCCCCAGCATTTT. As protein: CASSGGKGQANQPQHF.

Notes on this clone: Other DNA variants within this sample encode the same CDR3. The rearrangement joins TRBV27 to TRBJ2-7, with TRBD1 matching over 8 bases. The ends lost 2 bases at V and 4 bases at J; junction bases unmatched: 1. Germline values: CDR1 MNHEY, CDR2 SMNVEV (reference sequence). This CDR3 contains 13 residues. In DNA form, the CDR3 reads TGTGCCAGCAGTTTACGACAGGGGTACGAGCAGTACTTC. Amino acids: CASSLRQGYEQYF.

The CDR3 DNA reads TGTGCCAGCAGTGATCGTGGACGGGAAAATTCACCCCTCCACTTT. This codes for CASSDRGRENSPLHF. This rearrangement joins TRBV2 to TRBJ1-6; the D is unclear. CDR1 is SNHLY and CDR2 is FYNNEI in the germline V gene. This CDR3 has 15 amino acids. The V end was cut by 3 bases, the J end by 7 bases, with 13 bases between.

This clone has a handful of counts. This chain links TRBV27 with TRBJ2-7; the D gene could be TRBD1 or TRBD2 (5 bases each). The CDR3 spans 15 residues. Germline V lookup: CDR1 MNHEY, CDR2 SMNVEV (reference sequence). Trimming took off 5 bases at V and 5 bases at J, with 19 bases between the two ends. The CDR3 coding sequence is TGTGCCAGCAGTATAACGGGGCGACCGAACCACGAGCAGTACTTC. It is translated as CASSITGRPNHEQYF.

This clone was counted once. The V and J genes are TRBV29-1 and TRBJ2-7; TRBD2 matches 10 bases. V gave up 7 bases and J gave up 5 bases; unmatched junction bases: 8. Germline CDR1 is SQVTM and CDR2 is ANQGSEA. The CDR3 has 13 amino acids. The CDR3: CSAGGLAHHEQYF. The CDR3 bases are TGCAGCGCCGGGGGACTAGCGCACCACGAGCAGTACTTC.

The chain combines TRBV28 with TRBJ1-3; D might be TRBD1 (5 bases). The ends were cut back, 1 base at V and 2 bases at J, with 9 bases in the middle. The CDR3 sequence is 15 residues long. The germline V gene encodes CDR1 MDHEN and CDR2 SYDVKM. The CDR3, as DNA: TGTGCCAGCAGTTTATACGGGGGAACTGGAAACACCATATATTTT. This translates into CASSLYGGTGNTIYF.